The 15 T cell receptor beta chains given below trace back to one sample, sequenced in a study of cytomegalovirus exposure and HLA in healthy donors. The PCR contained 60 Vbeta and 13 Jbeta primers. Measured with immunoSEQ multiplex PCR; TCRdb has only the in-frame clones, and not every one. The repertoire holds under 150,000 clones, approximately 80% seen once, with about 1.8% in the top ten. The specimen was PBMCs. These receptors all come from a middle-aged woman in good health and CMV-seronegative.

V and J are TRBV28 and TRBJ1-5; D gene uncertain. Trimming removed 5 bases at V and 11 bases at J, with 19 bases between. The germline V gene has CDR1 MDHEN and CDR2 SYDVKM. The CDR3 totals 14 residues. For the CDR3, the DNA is TGTGCCAGCAGTCCACCTGCCTGGGAGGTGTCCCAGCATTTT. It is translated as CASSPPAWEVSQHF. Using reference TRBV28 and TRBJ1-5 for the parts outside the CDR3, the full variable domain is DVKVTQSSRYLVKRTGEKVFLECVQDMDHENMFWYRQDPGLGLRLIYFSYDVKMKEKGDIPEGYSVSREKKERFSLILESASTNQTSMYLCASSPPAWEVSQHFGDGTRLSIL.

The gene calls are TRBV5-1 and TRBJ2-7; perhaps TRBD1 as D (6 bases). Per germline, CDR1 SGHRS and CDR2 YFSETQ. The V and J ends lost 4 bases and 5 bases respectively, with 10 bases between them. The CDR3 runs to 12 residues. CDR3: CASSEQGNEQYF. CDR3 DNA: TGCGCCAGCAGCGAACAGGGAAACGAGCAGTACTTC. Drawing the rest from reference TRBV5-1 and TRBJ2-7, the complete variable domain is KAGVTQTPRYLIKTRGQQVTLSCSPISGHRSVSWYQQTPGQGLQFLFEYFSETQRNKGNFPGRFSGRQFSNSRSEMNVSTLELGDSALYLCASSEQGNEQYFGPGTRLTVT.

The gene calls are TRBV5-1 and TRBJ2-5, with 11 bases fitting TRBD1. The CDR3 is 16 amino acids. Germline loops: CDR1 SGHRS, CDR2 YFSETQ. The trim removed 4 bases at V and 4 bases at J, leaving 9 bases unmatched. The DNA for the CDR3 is TGCGCCAGCAGCCTAGATGGACAGGGGGCGGGAGAGACCCAGTACTTC. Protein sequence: CASSLDGQGAGETQYF.

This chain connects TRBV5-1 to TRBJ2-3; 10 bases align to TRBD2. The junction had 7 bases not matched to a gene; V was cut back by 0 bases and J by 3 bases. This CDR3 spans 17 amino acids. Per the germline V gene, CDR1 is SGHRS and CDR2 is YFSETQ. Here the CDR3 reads CASSLEPPGLATDTQYF. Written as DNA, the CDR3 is TGCGCCAGCAGCTTGGAGCCCCCGGGACTAGCGACAGATACGCAGTATTTT.

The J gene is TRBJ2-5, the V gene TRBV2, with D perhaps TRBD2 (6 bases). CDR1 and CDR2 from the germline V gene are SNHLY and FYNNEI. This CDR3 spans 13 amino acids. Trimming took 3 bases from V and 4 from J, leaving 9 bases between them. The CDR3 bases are TGTGCCAGCAGTGAGCGGGGAGGAGAGACCCAGTACTTC. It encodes CASSERGGETQYF.

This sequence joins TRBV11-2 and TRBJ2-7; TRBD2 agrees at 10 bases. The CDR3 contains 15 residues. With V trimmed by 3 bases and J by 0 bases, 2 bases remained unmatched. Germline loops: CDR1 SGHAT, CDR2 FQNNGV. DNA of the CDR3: TGTGCCAGCAGCTTTGGACTAGCGGCCTCCTACGAGCAGTACTTC. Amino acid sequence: CASSFGLAASYEQYF.

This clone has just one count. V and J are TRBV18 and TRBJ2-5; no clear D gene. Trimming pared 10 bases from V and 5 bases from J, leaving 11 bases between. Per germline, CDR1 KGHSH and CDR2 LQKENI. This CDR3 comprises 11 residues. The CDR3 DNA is TGTGCCAACCGGGTTATGGAGACCCAGTACTTC. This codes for CANRVMETQYF.

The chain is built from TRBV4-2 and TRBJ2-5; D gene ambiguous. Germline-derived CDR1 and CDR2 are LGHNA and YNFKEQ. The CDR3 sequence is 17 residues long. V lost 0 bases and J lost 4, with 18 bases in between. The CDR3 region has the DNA TGTGCCAGCAGCCAAGATCCCCGCCGACTTCGCGGAGAGACCCAGTACTTC. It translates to CASSQDPRRLRGETQYF.

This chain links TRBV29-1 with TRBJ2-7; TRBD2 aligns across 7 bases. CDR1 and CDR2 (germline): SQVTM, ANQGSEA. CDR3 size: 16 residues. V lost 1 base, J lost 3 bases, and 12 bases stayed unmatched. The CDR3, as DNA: TGCAGCGTTGAAGGGCTGGGGGGAGCGGGGCTCTACGAGCAGTACTTC. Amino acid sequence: CSVEGLGGAGLYEQYF.

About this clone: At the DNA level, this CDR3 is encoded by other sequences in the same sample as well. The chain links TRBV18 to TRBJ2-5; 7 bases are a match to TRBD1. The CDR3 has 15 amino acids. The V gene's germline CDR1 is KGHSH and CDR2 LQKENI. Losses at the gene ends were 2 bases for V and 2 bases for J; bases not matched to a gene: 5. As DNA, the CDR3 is TGTGCCAGCTCACCAACGACAGGGTATCAAGAGACCCAGTACTTC. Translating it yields CASSPTTGYQETQYF.

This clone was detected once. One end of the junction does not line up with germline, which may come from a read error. The CDR3 here is CASTGTGTGANGLTF. Here the CDR3 DNA reads TGTGCCAGCACCGGGACAGGGACGGGGGCCAACGGCCTGACTTTC. The chain joins TRBV5-4 to TRBJ2-6; 9 nucleotides match TRBD1. Germline assignment: CDR1 SGHNT and CDR2 YYREEE (reference sequence). CDR3 length: 15 amino acids.

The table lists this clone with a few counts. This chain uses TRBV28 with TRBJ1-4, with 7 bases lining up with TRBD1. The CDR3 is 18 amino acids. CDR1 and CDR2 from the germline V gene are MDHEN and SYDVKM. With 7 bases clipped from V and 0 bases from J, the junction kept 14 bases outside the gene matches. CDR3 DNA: TGTGCCAGCACCCCGCCCCGACAGGGCACCGCAACTAATGAAAAACTGTTTTTT. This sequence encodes CASTPPRQGTATNEKLFF.

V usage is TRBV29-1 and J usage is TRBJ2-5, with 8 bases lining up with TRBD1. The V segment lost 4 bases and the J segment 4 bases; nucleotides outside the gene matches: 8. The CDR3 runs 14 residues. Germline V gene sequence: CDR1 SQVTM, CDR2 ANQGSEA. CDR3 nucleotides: TGCAGCGTTGTGGTAGGGACAGGCGTAGAGACCCAGTACTTC. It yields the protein CSVVVGTGVETQYF. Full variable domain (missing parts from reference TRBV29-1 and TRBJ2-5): SAVISQKPSRDICQRGTSLTIQCQVDSQVTMMFWYRQQPGQSLTLIATANQGSEATYESGFVIDKFPISRPNLTFSTLTVSNMSPEDSSIYLCSVVVGTGVETQYFGPGTRLLVL.

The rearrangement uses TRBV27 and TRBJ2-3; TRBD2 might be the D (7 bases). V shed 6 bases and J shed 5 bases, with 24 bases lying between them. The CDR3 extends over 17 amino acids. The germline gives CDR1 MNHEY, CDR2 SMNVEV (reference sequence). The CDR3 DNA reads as TGTGCCAGCAGCTCCCATGAGGGAGGGGGGGCAGGAGATACGCAGTATTTT. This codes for CASSSHEGGGAGDTQYF.

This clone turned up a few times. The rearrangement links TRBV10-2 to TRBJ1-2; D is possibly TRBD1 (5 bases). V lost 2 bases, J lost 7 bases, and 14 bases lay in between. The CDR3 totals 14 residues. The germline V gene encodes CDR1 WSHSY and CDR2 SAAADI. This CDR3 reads CASSEVRGYVGYTF. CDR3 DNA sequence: TGCGCCAGCAGTGAGGTGCGGGGGTATGTTGGCTACACCTTC.